Below, 24 T cell receptor beta chains from the same sample are listed, as sequenced in a study of T cells after yellow fever vaccination. TCRdb itself ran the 5' RACE reads through MiXCR, one entry per CDR3 protein. Of approximately 550,000 distinct CDR3 sequences listed, 13% were seen once; the top ten hold roughly an eighth. Source: PBMCs, taken on the day of the yellow fever booster vaccination. The source is a young man who received the YFV17D yellow fever vaccine.

The genes are TRBV5-1 and TRBJ2-7; 7 bases agree with TRBD2. The ends lost 4 bases at V and 3 bases at J; junction bases unmatched: 7. The CDR3 spans 14 residues. Germline V gene data show CDR1 as SGHRS and CDR2 as YFSETQ. The CDR3 sequence: CASSTLGEGYEQYF. DNA of the CDR3: TGCGCCAGCAGCACCTTGGGGGAGGGCTACGAGCAGTACTTC.

The J gene is TRBJ2-2, the V gene TRBV12-3 or TRBV12-4; 7 bases agree with TRBD2. The V and J ends lost 3 bases and 4 bases, in that order; junction bases with no gene match: 17. This CDR3 has 19 amino acids. This CDR3 is CASSFWLGRGGISTGELFF. The CDR3, as DNA: TGTGCCAGCAGTTTTTGGTTGGGGAGGGGCGGGATAAGCACCGGGGAGCTGTTTTTT.

The rearrangement joins TRBV10-3 to TRBJ1-2, with 10 bases identical to TRBD1. This CDR3 contains 14 residues. Trimming cost V 2 bases and J 7 bases; bases outside gene matches: 4. Germline lookup yields CDR1 ENHRY and CDR2 SYGVKD. The CDR3: CAISEAGTGAGYTF. In DNA form, the CDR3 reads TGTGCCATCAGTGAGGCCGGGACAGGGGCTGGCTACACCTTC.

The V call is TRBV11-1, the J call TRBJ2-2; 10 bases map to TRBD2. The CDR3 totals 18 residues. Germline loops: CDR1 SGHAT, CDR2 FQDESV (reference sequence). Germline trimming cut 7 bases from V and 6 bases from J; bases unmatched to any gene: 17. The CDR3 region has the DNA TGTGCCAGCATCGGCGGGTCCGGAGCTAGCGGGAGCGCCGGGGAGCTGTTTTTT. Translated: CASIGGSGASGSAGELFF.

This clonotype was counted a few times. The rearrangement uses TRBV5-1 and TRBJ2-1, with 7 bases aligning to TRBD1. V shed 4 bases, J shed 7 bases, and the junction held 11 bases outside the gene matches. The germline V gene encodes CDR1 SGHRS and CDR2 YFSETQ. There are 15 residues in the CDR3. The CDR3 is CASSLIDRVVNEQFF. The CDR3 region has the DNA TGCGCCAGCAGCCTTATTGACAGGGTAGTGAATGAGCAGTTCTTC.

This clonotype appeared a few times. V usage is TRBV6-1 and J usage is TRBJ1-3; D gene unclear. The germline CDR1 and CDR2 sequences are MNHNS and SASEGT. Between the trimmed V and J ends, which lost 0 bases and 2 bases, there was a span of 17 bases. The CDR3 runs to 18 residues. The CDR3 is CASSEAAGLSLAGNTIYF. As DNA, the CDR3 is TGTGCCAGCAGTGAAGCAGCAGGACTATCGCTGGCTGGAAACACCATATATTTT.

This clonotype turned up a few times. This sequence joins TRBV4-2 and TRBJ2-5; 11 positions agree with TRBD2. V shed 4 bases and J 1 base; nucleotides not matched to a gene: 8. CDR3 length: 17 amino acids. In germline, CDR1 is LGHNA, CDR2 YNFKEQ. CDR3 residues: CASSPLETSGVQETQYF. CDR3 DNA: TGTGCCAGCAGCCCCTTGGAGACTAGCGGGGTCCAAGAGACCCAGTACTTC.

This clonotype was counted only a few times. The J gene is TRBJ2-7, the V gene TRBV7-2; 13 bases line up with TRBD2. J lost 9 bases, V lost 4 bases, and 9 bases had no gene match. The germline V gene encodes CDR1 SGHTA and CDR2 FQGNSA. The CDR3 is made up of 15 amino acids. The CDR3 nucleotides are TGTGCCAGCAGCTCCGATAGGACTAGCGGGAGCGGGCAGTACTTC. This translates into CASSSDRTSGSGQYF.

This clonotype was picked up a small number of times. The chain employs TRBV7-2 and TRBJ2-7; TRBD1 matches at 7 bases. CDR3 length equals 13 residues. Trimming cost V 3 bases and J 5 bases; bases outside gene matches: 4. Germline V gene sequence: CDR1 SGHTA, CDR2 FQGNSA. The CDR3 protein is CASSFEGANEQYF. CDR3 nucleotides: TGTGCCAGCAGCTTCGAGGGGGCGAACGAGCAGTACTTC.

This clonotype has a handful of counts. The V gene is TRBV5-1, the J gene TRBJ2-4, with D possibly TRBD2 on 5 matching bases. V was clipped by 3 bases and J by 6 bases, with 10 bases between them. Germline-derived CDR1 and CDR2 are SGHRS and YFSETQ. This CDR3 region has 13 residues. This CDR3 is CASSSDAGNIQYF. The CDR3 DNA follows: TGCGCCAGCAGCTCGGATGCGGGAAACATTCAGTACTTC. The variable domain in full, with the rest retrieved from reference TRBV5-1 and TRBJ2-4, is KAGVTQTPRYLIKTRGQQVTLSCSPISGHRSVSWYQQTPGQGLQFLFEYFSETQRNKGNFPGRFSGRQFSNSRSEMNVSTLELGDSALYLCASSSDAGNIQYFGAGTRLSVL.

V gene TRBV7-8 combines with J gene TRBJ1-3; D gene unclear. The CDR3 spans 15 residues. Trimming cost V 1 base and J 0 bases, with 7 bases left between them. CDR1 SGHVS and CDR2 FQNEAQ come from the germline V gene. Here the CDR3 DNA reads TGTGCCAGCAGCTTAGAGGCTGGCTCTGGAAACACCATATATTTT. This translates into CASSLEAGSGNTIYF.

This clonotype has more than one count but fewer than ten. The rearrangement uses TRBV12-3 or TRBV12-4 and TRBJ2-7, with D possibly being TRBD1 (5 bases). V lost 0 bases and J lost 5, with 11 bases in between. The CDR3 has 14 residues. CDR3 residues: CASSLARVWDEQYF. Written as DNA, the CDR3 is TGTGCCAGCAGTTTAGCCAGGGTATGGGACGAGCAGTACTTC.

This clonotype showed up just a few times. The rearrangement uses TRBV21-1 and TRBJ2-1; the table calls TRBD1, which could not be checked here. TRBV21-1 represents a pseudogene. The CDR3 is 17 residues long. The CDR3 here is CASSKGESDRVYNEQFF. CDR3 bases: TGTGCCAGCAGCAAAGGGGAAAGTGACAGGGTCTACAATGAGCAGTTCTTC.

The CDR3 region is CASSQDPRGTSYNEQFF. The CDR3 DNA is TGCGCCAGCAGCCAAGATCCTAGAGGCACCTCCTACAATGAGCAGTTCTTC. The chain recombines TRBV4-3 with TRBJ2-1; D remains unclear. CDR3 length equals 17 residues. The germline gives CDR1 LGHNA, CDR2 YSLEER. Trimming shortened V by 0 bases and J by 0 bases, and 12 bases separated the two germline ends.

The gene calls are TRBV4-2 and TRBJ1-2, with 9 bases identical to TRBD1. The CDR3 is made up of 18 amino acids. CDR1 LGHNA and CDR2 YNFKEQ come from the germline V gene. Losses at the gene ends were 5 bases for V and 7 bases for J; bases not matched to a gene: 20. DNA for the CDR3: TGTGCCAGCAGCGCCACCCGGGACAGGGTCGAGCCCCGCTGTGGCTACACCTTC. Its protein is CASSATRDRVEPRCGYTF.

A few counts support this clonotype. The V and J genes are TRBV20-1 and TRBJ2-5, with TRBD2 matching 8 bases. The germline V gene encodes CDR1 DFQATT and CDR2 SNEGSKA (reference sequence). There are 14 residues in the CDR3. J was trimmed by 4 bases and V by 3 bases; bases with no gene match: 7. This CDR3 is CSARGLVIRETQYF. The CDR3 nucleotides are TGCAGTGCTAGGGGACTAGTTATCCGAGAGACCCAGTACTTC.

This rearrangement joins TRBV4-1 to TRBJ2-7; 9 positions match TRBD2. Germline CDR1 and CDR2: MGHRA and YSYEKL. With V trimmed by 0 bases and J by 5 bases, 8 bases remained unmatched. The CDR3 is made up of 16 amino acids. CDR3 coding DNA: TGCGCCAGCAGCCAAGAACCCCTAGCGGGGCGGAACGAGCAGTACTTC. This translates into CASSQEPLAGRNEQYF.

A few counts support this clonotype. The rearrangement links TRBV20-1 to TRBJ1-6; the D is unclear. The CDR3 runs to 13 residues. V shed 6 bases and J shed 10 bases, with 16 bases lying between them. Germline V lookup: CDR1 DFQATT, CDR2 SNEGSKA (reference sequence). As DNA, the CDR3 is TGCAGTGCCCAGCTTGAACCCCAGTCACCCCTCCACTTT. Translated, it gives CSAQLEPQSPLHF.

This clonotype has just a few counts. V usage is TRBV3-1 and J usage is TRBJ2-7; 9 bases are a match to TRBD1. V shed 10 bases, J shed 3 bases, and the junction held 10 bases outside the gene matches. Germline V gene data show CDR1 as LGHDT and CDR2 as YNNKEL (reference sequence). This CDR3 spans 14 amino acids. The chain's CDR3 is CATRRTGDNYEQYF. The CDR3 DNA sequence: TGTGCCACCAGGCGGACAGGGGATAACTACGAGCAGTACTTC.

Only a few counts were recorded for this clonotype. The V gene is TRBV18, the J gene TRBJ2-5; TRBD1 agrees at 8 bases. With 0 bases clipped from V and 1 base from J, the junction kept 7 bases outside the gene matches. Germline loops: CDR1 KGHSH, CDR2 LQKENI. This CDR3 has 17 amino acids. The CDR3 nucleotides are TGTGCCAGCTCACCACCGACAGGGGAGAGGATCCAAGAGACCCAGTACTTC. As protein: CASSPPTGERIQETQYF.

This clonotype was counted many times. CDR3 nucleotides: TGTGCCAGCAGTTCTACTTCTAGCACAGATACGCAGTATTTT. Translation gives CASSSTSSTDTQYF. This chain links TRBV6-5 with TRBJ2-3; D unclear. The CDR3 extends over 14 amino acids. CDR1 is MNHEY and CDR2 is SVGAGI in the germline V gene. V lost 4 bases to trimming and J lost 0 bases, with 8 bases between them.

This clonotype was counted a few times. This chain joins TRBV29-1 and TRBJ1-5; D not resolved. Germline V gene data show CDR1 as SQVTM and CDR2 as ANQGSEA. The CDR3 length is 14 residues. Deletions cut 4 bases from V and 0 bases from J, with 10 bases between. The CDR3 loop is CSVGEPYSNQPQHF. CDR3 DNA: TGCAGCGTTGGGGAGCCCTATAGCAATCAGCCCCAGCATTTT.

This clonotype occurred a few times. The J gene is TRBJ2-7, the V gene TRBV20-1, with D tentatively TRBD2 (5 bases). Trimming took 7 bases from V and 0 from J, leaving 16 bases between them. CDR3 size: 14 residues. The germline V gene encodes CDR1 DFQATT and CDR2 SNEGSKA (reference sequence). In nucleotides, the CDR3 is TGCAGTGTTATTAGTCCAGCGGACTCCTACGAGCAGTACTTC. This gives the protein CSVISPADSYEQYF.

This clonotype was counted between two and nine times. V is TRBV3-1 and J is TRBJ2-4, with D tentatively TRBD1 (5 bases). Trimming removed 4 bases at V and 1 base at J, with 14 bases between. The length of the CDR3 is 16 residues. Germline V gene sequence: CDR1 LGHDT, CDR2 YNNKEL (reference sequence). The CDR3 is CASSPPPTGAKNIQYF. DNA for the CDR3: TGTGCCAGCAGCCCCCCCCCCACAGGTGCCAAAAACATTCAGTACTTC.